The rows below give T cell receptor beta chains drawn from one sample of a study of PD-1 blockade in classical Hodgkin lymphoma. The assay was immunoSEQ multiplex PCR, and TCRdb's table has in-frame clones only and misses some. The table includes 100,000 or so clones, over 85% detected once. The sequences come from peripheral blood mononuclear cells (PBMCs), collected before the fourth cycle of nivolumab. All receptors come from a human donor with classical Hodgkin lymphoma. CDR3s include the opening cysteine and the closing phenylalanine or tryptophan. The order of the fields is J gene, V gene, clone size, D gene, CDR3 DNA, CDR3 protein. The D gene is left open where the match is weak. Only part of the rows carry a size: once, few, many, or a class if the clone is expanded.

TRBJ1-5 | TRBV28 | NA | NA | TGTGCCAGCATTGGGGGGGGTAGCAATCAGCCCCAGCATTTT | CASIGGGSNQPQHF
TRBJ1-3 | TRBV19 | many | NA | TGTGCCAGTAGTAATGGAGGAAACACCATATATTTT | CASSNGGNTIYF
TRBJ2-1 | TRBV4-2 | NA | TRBD2 | TGTGCCAGCAGCCAAGAAACTAGCGGGGTGTACAATGAGCAGTTCTTC | CASSQETSGVYNEQFF
TRBJ1-1 | TRBV30 | few | NA | TGTGCCTGGAGGAGAGGGGACACTGAAGCTTTCTTT | CAWRRGDTEAFF
TRBJ2-2 | TRBV2 | NA | TRBD2 | TGTGCCAGCAGGGCTAGCGGAGGGCTTAACACCGGGGAGCTGTTTTTT | CASRASGGLNTGELFF
TRBJ2-6 | TRBV20-1 | NA | NA | TGCAGTTTCAAAAATGCCAACGTCCTGACTTTC | CSFKNANVLTF
TRBJ2-7 | TRBV18 | NA | NA | TGTGCCAGCTCCCGACCCACTGACGACGAGCAGTACTTC | CASSRPTDDEQYF
TRBJ2-7 | TRBV7-9 | NA | TRBD2 | TGTGCCAGCACCCGGGGACTAGGCTTGGTCGAGCAGTACTTC | CASTRGLGLVEQYF
TRBJ1-1 | TRBV15 | NA | NA | TGTGCCACCAGCAGTCGAGGGTCGGACACTGAAGCTTTCTTT | CATSSRGSDTEAFF
TRBJ2-5 | TRBV6-5 | NA | TRBD1 | TGTGCCAGCAGTTTCGCCGGGACAGGAATCCAAGAGACCCAGTACTTC | CASSFAGTGIQETQYF
TRBJ2-2 | TRBV19 | NA | TRBD2 | TGTGCCAGTAGAGGACTAGCGGATAACACCGGGGAGCTGTTTTTT | CASRGLADNTGELFF
TRBJ1-1 | TRBV5-4 | NA | NA | TGTGCCAGCAGCTCACAACAGCAAATGAACACTGAAGCTTTCTTT | CASSSQQQMNTEAFF
TRBJ2-7 | TRBV19 | NA | NA | TGTGCCAGTAGTATAGTAGGTAGCTCCTACGAGCAGTACTTC | CASSIVGSSYEQYF
TRBJ1-5 | TRBV19 | NA | NA | TGTGCCAGTAGTATAATGGGCGGCAATCAGCCCCAGCATTTT | CASSIMGGNQPQHF
TRBJ2-3 | TRBV5-4 | NA | NA | TGTGCCAGCAGCCTGGACGCTACAGATACGCAGTATTTT | CASSLDATDTQYF
TRBJ1-3 | TRBV18 | NA | NA | TGTGCCAGCTCACCACTCGTCGAGGGAAACACCATATATTTT | CASSPLVEGNTIYF
TRBJ1-4 | TRBV15 | NA | NA | TGTGCCACCAGCGAAAACAGGGACGTTTCTGAAAAACTGTTTTTT | CATSENRDVSEKLFF
TRBJ2-5 | TRBV7-8 | NA | NA | TGTGCCAGCAGCTACGGGACCCTCCAAGAGACCCAGTACTTC | CASSYGTLQETQYF
TRBJ2-1 | TRBV11-2 | NA | NA | TGTGCCAGCAGTCCCAGGGCTAGCTCCTACAATGAGCAGTTCTTC | CASSPRASSYNEQFF
TRBJ2-3 | TRBV6-5 | few | NA | TGTGCCAGCAGTTACCCGGGGGATACGCAGTATTTT | CASSYPGDTQYF
TRBJ1-2 | TRBV7-2 | NA | NA | TGTGCCAGCAGCTCCCCCATCTATGGTGATGGCTACACCTTC | CASSSPIYGDGYTF
TRBJ2-7 | TRBV4-3 | NA | NA | TGCGCCAGCAGCCAAGGGCAACTCTGGGGCGAGCAGTACTTC | CASSQGQLWGEQYF
TRBJ2-3 | TRBV2 | NA | TRBD2 | TGTGCCAGCAGTGAATCGGCTAGCGGGAGTGCAGATACGCAGTATTTT | CASSESASGSADTQYF
TRBJ1-1 | TRBV5-5 | NA | NA | TGTGCCAGCAGCGAAGACTCTAATTGGTTCGCTTTCTTT | CASSEDSNWFAFF
TRBJ1-4 | TRBV15 | few | NA | TGTGCCACCAGCAGAGATCCGGAAAAACTGTTTTTT | CATSRDPEKLFF
TRBJ2-7 | TRBV4-1 | NA | NA | TGCGCCAGCAGCCAAGATCGGGGTTCCTCCTACGAGCAGTACTTC | CASSQDRGSSYEQYF
TRBJ2-1 | TRBV29-1 | NA | TRBD2 | TGCAGCGTTTCCGGGACTATCAGTGACTACAATGAGCAGTTCTTC | CSVSGTISDYNEQFF
TRBJ1-1 | TRBV25-1 | NA | TRBD1 | TGTGCCAGCACCCGGGGAAGGGGGACAGCTGAAGCTTTCTTT | CASTRGRGTAEAFF
TRBJ2-5 | TRBV28 | NA | NA | TGTGCCAGCACCCCGACTGGACAGCGGGAGACCCAGTACTTC | CASTPTGQRETQYF
TRBJ2-2 | TRBV6-6 | NA | NA | TGTGCCAGCAGTTACTCGACTGCCGCCTACACCGGGGAGCTGTTTTTT | CASSYSTAAYTGELFF
TRBJ1-3 | TRBV18 | NA | NA | TGTGCCAGCTCACTTTCAGGGGCGTCTGGAAACACCATATATTTT | CASSLSGASGNTIYF
TRBJ1-1 | TRBV6-1 | once | NA | TGTGCCAGCAGTGTAGTAGCAGGGATGAACACTGAAGCTTTCTTT | CASSVVAGMNTEAFF
TRBJ2-7 | TRBV6-1 | NA | NA | TGTGCCAGCAGTGGAGAGTACGAGCAGTACTTC | CASSGEYEQYF